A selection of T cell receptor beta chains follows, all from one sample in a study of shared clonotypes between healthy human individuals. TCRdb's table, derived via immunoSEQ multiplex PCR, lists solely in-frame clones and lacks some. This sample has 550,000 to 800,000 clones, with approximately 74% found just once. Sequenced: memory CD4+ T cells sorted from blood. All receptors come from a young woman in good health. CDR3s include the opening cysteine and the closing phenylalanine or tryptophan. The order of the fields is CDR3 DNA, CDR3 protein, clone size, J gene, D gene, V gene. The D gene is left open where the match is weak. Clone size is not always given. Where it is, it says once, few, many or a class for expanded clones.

TGTGCCAGCAGTCCCCGAAGAACGAACTACGAGCAGTACTTC CASSPRRTNYEQYF NA TRBJ2-7 NA TRBV6-5
TGTGCCAGCAGCGGGACTAGCGACAACAATGAGCAGTTCTTC CASSGTSDNNEQFF NA TRBJ2-1 TRBD2 TRBV6-4
TGTGCCAGCAGCTTAGGCGTTTTCGGGGAGCTGTTTTTT CASSLGVFGELFF NA TRBJ2-2 NA TRBV7-9
TGTGCCAGCAGCCCGACTAGCTACGAGCAGTACTTC CASSPTSYEQYF NA TRBJ2-7 NA TRBV5-8
TGTGCCAGCAGTTTATTGCGTTCTCAGGACTATGGCTACACCTTC CASSLLRSQDYGYTF NA TRBJ1-2 NA TRBV28
TGTGCCAGTAGTATACCCGACACTGAAGCTTTCTTT CASSIPDTEAFF few TRBJ1-1 NA TRBV19
TGTGCCTGGGCAGGGACCAATGAGCAGTTCTTC CAWAGTNEQFF few TRBJ2-1 NA TRBV21-1
TGCAGCGTATACACCGGGGAGCTGTTTTTT CSVYTGELFF few TRBJ2-2 NA TRBV29-1
TGCAGTGCTAGAGTCGACAGGGTCTACACCTTC CSARVDRVYTF NA TRBJ1-2 TRBD1 TRBV20-1
TGTGCCACCAGCAGAGCCAGCGGGGGTTCTGATACGCAGTATTTT CATSRASGGSDTQYF NA TRBJ2-3 TRBD2 TRBV15
TGTGCCAGCAGCACCCTAGGATGGCATGGCTACACCTTC CASSTLGWHGYTF NA TRBJ1-2 NA TRBV28
TGTGCCAGCAGTTTATCAGATACGCAGTATTTT CASSLSDTQYF NA TRBJ2-3 NA TRBV28
TGTGCCAGCAGGCGCCTCCGAGAAGGAACCTACGAGCAGTACTTC CASRRLREGTYEQYF NA TRBJ2-7 NA TRBV2
TGTGCCAGCAGCCTAAGGACAGGGGTATATGGCTACACCTTC CASSLRTGVYGYTF NA TRBJ1-2 TRBD1 TRBV28
TGTGCCAGCAGTTTAACTAGCGGGAGTCGGCTAGATACGCAGTATTTT CASSLTSGSRLDTQYF NA TRBJ2-3 TRBD2 TRBV27
TGTGCCAGCAGCTCGGAAGCATATGGCTACACCTTC CASSSEAYGYTF many TRBJ1-2 NA TRBV7-9
TGTGCCAGTAGTATTCCCGCCTACAAGTATTTT CASSIPAYKYF NA TRBJ2-3 NA TRBV19
TGTGCCAGCAGCTTGGAGGGCGCGGACACTGAAGCTTTCTTT CASSLEGADTEAFF NA TRBJ1-1 NA TRBV5-6
TGTGCCACCGAAAAACTGTTTTTT CATEKLFF NA TRBJ1-4 NA TRBV28
TGTGCCAGCAGCCTAAGACTAGCGGGAGACCTCGATGAGCAGTTCTTC CASSLRLAGDLDEQFF NA TRBJ2-1 TRBD2 TRBV7-7
TGTGCCAGCAGCAAGACAGGACCTTCCTACGAGCAGTACTTC CASSKTGPSYEQYF NA TRBJ2-7 NA TRBV7-9
TGTGCCAGCGACAGCCGGGGGACTGATGGCTACACCTTC CASDSRGTDGYTF few TRBJ1-2 NA TRBV7-9
TGTGCCAGCAGCCGGAAGATACAGGACCGGGAGCTGTTTTTT CASSRKIQDRELFF NA TRBJ2-2 NA TRBV6-5
TGCGCCAGCAGCTTGGGAGGGGCTCTCAATGAGCAGTTCTTC CASSLGGALNEQFF NA TRBJ2-1 NA TRBV5-1
TGCGCCAGCAGCAAGCAGGAGGGCACAGATACGCAGTATTTT CASSKQEGTDTQYF NA TRBJ2-3 NA TRBV5-1
TGTGCCAGCAGTTTAAGTTGGGGTTATGAGGCGGATACGCAGTATTTT CASSLSWGYEADTQYF NA TRBJ2-3 NA TRBV28
TGCAGCGTTCGCGTCCCACACACCGGGGAGCTGTTTTTT CSVRVPHTGELFF NA TRBJ2-2 NA TRBV29-1
TGTGCCAGCAGAACCAGGGAGGGCAGACGGGTTAGCTCCTACGAGCAGTACTTC CASRTREGRRVSSYEQYF NA TRBJ2-7 TRBD2 TRBV28
TGTGCCAGCAGACCCCCCGGTGGGGGAAATCAGCCCCAGCATTTT CASRPPGGGNQPQHF NA TRBJ1-5 NA TRBV28
TGTGCCAGCTCACCAAAGGGAGGGAAAGAGACCCAGTACTTC CASSPKGGKETQYF NA TRBJ2-5 TRBD2 TRBV18
TGTGCCAGTAGTCCACCAATGGACAGCACGGGCTACACCTTC CASSPPMDSTGYTF NA TRBJ1-2 NA TRBV19
TGTGCCAGTAGTGGGAGGACTAGCGGGAGAAAGAGTGAGCAGTTCTTC CASSGRTSGRKSEQFF few TRBJ2-1 TRBD2 TRBV19
TGTGCCAGCAGTTATGAGGCGGACAGAGAAGCTTTCTTT CASSYEADREAFF NA TRBJ1-1 NA TRBV6-6
TGTGCCAGCAGTTTTACTAGCAGGGCCGAGCAGTACTTC CASSFTSRAEQYF NA TRBJ2-7 NA TRBV28
TGTGCCAGCAGCCCCGGGACTAGCGTCACCTACGAGCAGTACTTC CASSPGTSVTYEQYF NA TRBJ2-7 TRBD2 TRBV5-4
TGTGCCAGCGCACCCCCCTGGTCCGGGGAGCTGTTTTTT CASAPPWSGELFF NA TRBJ2-2 NA TRBV28
TGTGCCACCCGGACAGGGGGGGCCCTAAGCAATGAGCAGTTCTTC CATRTGGALSNEQFF few TRBJ2-1 TRBD1 TRBV19
TGTGCCAGCAGTGGTCGAGGGGTCAAACGGGGGGCCTACGAGCAGTACTTC CASSGRGVKRGAYEQYF few TRBJ2-7 TRBD2 TRBV28
TGCGCCAGCAGCCGGGGGGACAACACAGATACGCAGTATTTT CASSRGDNTDTQYF NA TRBJ2-3 NA TRBV5-1
TGTGCCAGCAGAAACGCAGGACGTCTGGGAGATGAGCAGTACTTC CASRNAGRLGDEQYF few TRBJ2-7 NA TRBV7-2
TGTGCCAGCAGGGATCCTACTCTTTATCCTGGAAACACCATATATTTT CASRDPTLYPGNTIYF NA TRBJ1-3 NA TRBV11-2
TGTGCCAGCAGTCCCTTGGCGGGAGACACAGATACGCAGTATTTT CASSPLAGDTDTQYF NA TRBJ2-3 TRBD2 TRBV6-5
TGTGCCAGCAGCCCGGGACTAGCAACAGATACGCAGTATTTT CASSPGLATDTQYF NA TRBJ2-3 TRBD2 TRBV7-3
TGTGCCAGCAGCTCTGACTTACTAGCGGCGAACACCGGGGAGCTGTTTTTT CASSSDLLAANTGELFF NA TRBJ2-2 TRBD2 TRBV7-2
TGTGCCAGCAGGAAATTAGGGTCGGGCACCGGGGAGCTGTTTTTT CASRKLGSGTGELFF NA TRBJ2-2 NA TRBV27
TGTGCCAGCAGCTTAGCGGCAGGGTTTGAAAAACTGTTTTTT CASSLAAGFEKLFF NA TRBJ1-4 NA TRBV7-2
TGCGCCAGCAGCCCGACAGGGGTGGGCACTGAAGCTTTCTTT CASSPTGVGTEAFF NA TRBJ1-1 TRBD1 TRBV5-1
TGTGCCAGTAAGGCGCGACAGAGCCGTGAGACCCAGTACTTC CASKARQSRETQYF NA TRBJ2-5 NA TRBV19
TGTGCCTGGAGTGTAAGAAGGTCACAGGGAATGAACACTGAAGCTTTCTTT CAWSVRRSQGMNTEAFF NA TRBJ1-1 NA TRBV30
TGTGCCAGCTCACCCGGGACAGGCAATTACGAGCAGTACTTC CASSPGTGNYEQYF NA TRBJ2-7 TRBD1 TRBV18
TGTGCCAGCAGAGGACTAGCGGGAGGTGAGCAGTTCTTC CASRGLAGGEQFF NA TRBJ2-1 TRBD2 TRBV6-1
TGTGCCAGCAGCCAAGTGGGGACTAGCGTCACAGATACGCAGTATTTT CASSQVGTSVTDTQYF few TRBJ2-3 TRBD2 TRBV4-2
TGTGCCAGCAGCTTAGGCGAAGGGACCACAGATACGCAGTATTTT CASSLGEGTTDTQYF few TRBJ2-3 NA TRBV11-3
TGTGCCAGCAGTCCTACAGACAGGCCGCACGGCTACACCTTC CASSPTDRPHGYTF NA TRBJ1-2 NA TRBV6-5